This T cell receptor beta chain comes out of a study of CD8 T cells in ankylosing spondylitis. TCRdb fed the 5' RACE reads into MiXCR, producing one record per CDR3 protein. Of 150,000 or so distinct CDR3 sequences listed, around a third were seen once; the top ten hold 5.5% to 7.5%. From germline, CDR1 is SQVTM and CDR2 ANQGSEA. V gave up 4 bases and J gave up 2 bases; unmatched junction bases: 5. The CDR3 extends over 14 amino acids. Sequencing was carried out using synovial fluid, either unsorted or a sorted T cell fraction (not recorded which). This rearrangement joins TRBV29-1 to TRBJ2-3; 8 bases match TRBD1. The TCR was taken from a male donor with ankylosing spondylitis. The CDR3 reads CSVARQGFTDTQYF. Written as DNA, the CDR3 is TGCAGCGTTGCGAGACAGGGGTTCACAGATACGCAGTATTTT.